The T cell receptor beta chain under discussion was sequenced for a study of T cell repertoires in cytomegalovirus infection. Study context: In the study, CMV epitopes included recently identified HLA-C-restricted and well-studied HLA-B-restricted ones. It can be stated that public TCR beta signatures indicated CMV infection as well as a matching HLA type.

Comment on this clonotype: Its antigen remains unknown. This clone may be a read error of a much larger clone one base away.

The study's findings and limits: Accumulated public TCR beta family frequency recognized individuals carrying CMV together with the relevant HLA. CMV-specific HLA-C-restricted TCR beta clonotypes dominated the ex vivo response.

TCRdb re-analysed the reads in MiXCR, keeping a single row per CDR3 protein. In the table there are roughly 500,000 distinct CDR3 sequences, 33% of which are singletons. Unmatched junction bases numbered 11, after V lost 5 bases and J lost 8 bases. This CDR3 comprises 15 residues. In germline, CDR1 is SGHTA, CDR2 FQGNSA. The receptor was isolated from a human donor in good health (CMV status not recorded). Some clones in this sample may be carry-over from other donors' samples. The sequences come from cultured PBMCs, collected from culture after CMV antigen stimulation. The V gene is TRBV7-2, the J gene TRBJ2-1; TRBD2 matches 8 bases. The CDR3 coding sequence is TGTGCCAGCAGCCTCCCAGCGGGAGATACGGATGAGCAGTTCTTC. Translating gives CASSLPAGDTDEQFF. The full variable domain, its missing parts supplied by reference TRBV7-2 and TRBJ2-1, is GAGVSQSPSNKVTEKGKDVELRCDPISGHTALYWYRQSLGQGLEFLIYFQGNSAPDKSGLPSDRFSAERTGGSVSTLTIQRTQQEDSAVYLCASSLPAGDTDEQFFGPGTRLTVL.